A single sample gave rise to the 29 T cell receptor beta chains below, sequenced in a study of shared clonotypes between healthy human individuals. Profiled with immunoSEQ multiplex PCR; TCRdb holds only in-frame clones, not every one. Here the sample spans 1.5 million to 1.9 million clones, nearly 99% being singletons. Sequencing was carried out using naive CD4+ T cells sorted from blood. The subset: CD45RA+ positively selected. The receptor set was obtained from a man under 40 in good health.

The chain carries TRBV9 and TRBJ2-6, with D perhaps TRBD2 (5 bases). The CDR3 extends over 16 amino acids. In germline, CDR1 is SGDLS, CDR2 YYNGEE. V was shortened by 0 bases and J by 4 bases, with 11 bases between the two germline ends. CDR3 region: CASSVDPGSGANVLTF. For the CDR3, the DNA is TGTGCCAGCAGCGTAGACCCGGGGTCCGGGGCCAACGTCCTGACTTTC.

A single count supports this clone. V and J are TRBV7-6 and TRBJ2-7, with TRBD2 matching over 8 bases. Trimming removed 5 bases from V and 3 bases from J; junction bases left unmatched: 6. CDR3 length equals 14 residues. CDR1 is SGHVS and CDR2 is FNYEAQ in the germline V gene. The CDR3 DNA is TGTGCCAGCAGCCAGGCGAGCGGGAGCTACGAGCAGTACTTC. Its protein product is CASSQASGSYEQYF.

The chain couples TRBV7-2 to TRBJ2-1; D may be TRBD1 or TRBD2 (6 bases each). This CDR3 spans 13 amino acids. Deletions cut 5 bases from V and 13 bases from J, with 18 bases between. Germline loops: CDR1 SGHTA, CDR2 FQGNSA. The DNA for the CDR3 is TGTGCCAGCAGCGGGGGGCGGTCATACTACCAGTTCTTC. It specifies CASSGGRSYYQFF.

This clone was seen just once. Compared with germline, one end of the junction differs, possibly owing to a read error. The chain uses TRBV7-7 and TRBJ2-2; D remains unclear. The germline gives CDR1 SSHAT, CDR2 FNYEAQ (reference sequence). The CDR3 has 12 residues. Here the CDR3 DNA reads TGTGCTAGCAGCTCCGGATCCGGGGAGCTGTTTTTT. This codes for CASSSGSGELFF. Together with reference TRBV7-7 and TRBJ2-2, the CDR3 gives the full variable domain: GAGVSQSPRYKVTKRGQDVTLRCDPISSHATLYWYQQALGQGPEFLTYFNYEAQPDKSGLPSDRFSAERPEGSISTLTIQRTEQRDSAMYRCASSSGSGELFFGEGSRLTVL.

This chain joins TRBV30 and TRBJ2-1, with a weak D call TRBD1 (5 bases). The V gene's germline CDR1 is GTSNPN and CDR2 SVGIG (reference sequence). Trimming removed 5 bases at V and 4 bases at J, with 12 bases between. The CDR3 sequence is 13 residues long. CDR3 coding DNA: TGTGCCTGGTCAGGGCTCGCTTACAATGAGCAGTTCTTC. This sequence encodes CAWSGLAYNEQFF.

J is TRBJ2-1 and V is TRBV10-1; D could derive from TRBD1 or TRBD2 (5 bases each). CDR1 WNHNN and CDR2 SYGVQD come from the germline V gene (reference sequence). The CDR3 totals 13 residues. The V and J ends lost 5 bases and 13 bases respectively, with 18 bases between them. CDR3 DNA: TGCGCCAGCAGTAGGGACCAGGCGTTGGGTCAGTTCTTC. It translates to CASSRDQALGQFF.

This chain uses TRBV20-1 with TRBJ2-7, with 7 bases identical to TRBD2. This CDR3 comprises 11 residues. The ends lost 5 bases at V and 9 bases at J; junction bases unmatched: 7. The germline CDR1 and CDR2 sequences are DFQATT and SNEGSKA (reference sequence). The chain's CDR3 is CSAYLREPQYF. CDR3 nucleotide sequence: TGCAGTGCTTATCTGCGGGAGCCGCAGTACTTC.

As for this clone: Different DNA sequences within this sample yield the same CDR3. This rearrangement joins TRBV2 to TRBJ2-1; D is unresolved. Germline CDR1 SNHLY, CDR2 FYNNEI. CDR3 size: 12 residues. Between the trimmed V and J ends, which lost 6 bases and 7 bases, there was a span of 10 bases. The CDR3 nucleotides read TGTGCCAGCAGCCTTCGAGAGAATGAGCAGTTCTTC. It encodes CASSLRENEQFF.

The chain has TRBV18 and TRBJ1-1, with D perhaps TRBD1 (6 bases). The germline V gene has CDR1 KGHSH and CDR2 LQKENI. CDR3 length: 16 residues. Trimming took off 8 bases at V and 0 bases at J, with 19 bases between the two ends. In nucleotides, the CDR3 is TGTGCCAGCCCCCCCAGGACAGTTACGATGAACACTGAAGCTTTCTTT. This gives the protein CASPPRTVTMNTEAFF. The variable domain in full, with the rest retrieved from reference TRBV18 and TRBJ1-1, is NAGVMQNPRHLVRRRGQEARLRCSPMKGHSHVYWYRQLPEEGLKFMVYLQKENIIDESGMPKERFSAEFPKEGPSILRIQQVVRGDSAAYFCASPPRTVTMNTEAFFGQGTRLTVV.

This chain joins TRBV18 and TRBJ1-5; 7 positions match TRBD1. The V gene's germline CDR1 is KGHSH and CDR2 LQKENI. Trimming cost V 2 bases and J 0 bases; bases outside gene matches: 10. CDR3 length: 18 residues. The chain's CDR3 is CASSPIGTDPYSNQPQHF. For the CDR3, the DNA is TGTGCCAGCTCACCAATTGGGACAGATCCTTATAGCAATCAGCCCCAGCATTTT.

This clone was counted once. The CDR3 nucleotides are TGTGCCAGCGCAGTAGGGAGGTCGAACACCGGGGAGCTGTTTTTT. This sequence encodes CASAVGRSNTGELFF. The chain couples TRBV9 to TRBJ2-2; D may be TRBD2 (6 bases). Germline V lookup: CDR1 SGDLS, CDR2 YYNGEE. The V end was cut by 7 bases, the J end by 0 bases, with 13 bases between. The CDR3 loop spans 15 amino acids. The variable domain in full, completed from reference TRBV9 and TRBJ2-2, reads DSGVTQTPKHLITATGQRVTLRCSPRSGDLSVYWYQQSLDQGLQFLIQYYNGEERAKGNILERFSAQQFPDLHSELNLSSLELGDSALYFCASAVGRSNTGELFFGEGSRLTVL.

The gene calls are TRBV30 and TRBJ1-4; the match to TRBD1 covers 9 bases. CDR1 GTSNPN and CDR2 SVGIG come from the germline V gene (reference sequence). This CDR3 contains 15 residues. After removal of 2 bases from V and 2 bases from J, the junction contained 3 bases not matched to a gene. The CDR3 sequence is CAWSSTGGTNEKLFF. CDR3 DNA: TGTGCCTGGAGTTCTACAGGGGGCACTAATGAAAAACTGTTTTTT. The whole variable domain, filled in from reference TRBV30 and TRBJ1-4, reads SQTIHQWPATLVQPVGSPLSLECTVEGTSNPNLYWYRQAAGRGLQLLFYSVGIGQISSEVPQNLSASRPQDRQFILSSKKLLLSDSGFYLCAWSSTGGTNEKLFFGSGTQLSVL.

This sequence joins TRBV18 and TRBJ2-3; 8 bases are shared with TRBD2. Trimming at V came to 5 bases and at J to 6 bases, leaving 19 bases not matched to a gene. CDR3 length: 18 residues. Germline values: CDR1 KGHSH, CDR2 LQKENI. CDR3 region: CASSTVGSGSGTGDTQYF. DNA for the CDR3: TGTGCCAGCTCAACCGTAGGAAGTGGTAGCGGGACCGGGGATACGCAGTATTTT.

J is TRBJ2-6 and V is TRBV29-1, with unresolved D. The CDR3 length is 13 residues. CDR1 SQVTM and CDR2 ANQGSEA come from the germline V gene. Trimming removed 1 base from V and 10 bases from J, with 11 bases in between. In nucleotides, the CDR3 is TGCAGCGTTGAAGGGCAGGATATGAACGTCCTGACTTTC. It encodes CSVEGQDMNVLTF. Together with reference TRBV29-1 and TRBJ2-6, the CDR3 gives the full variable domain: SAVISQKPSRDICQRGTSLTIQCQVDSQVTMMFWYRQQPGQSLTLIATANQGSEATYESGFVIDKFPISRPNLTFSTLTVSNMSPEDSSIYLCSVEGQDMNVLTFGAGSRLTVL.

V is TRBV6-1 and J is TRBJ2-2, with TRBD1 identical over 8 bases. From germline, CDR1 is MNHNS and CDR2 SASEGT. The CDR3 totals 15 residues. The trim removed 10 bases at V and 4 bases at J, leaving 11 bases unmatched. CDR3 protein: CAIPRDRPFTGELFF. DNA of the CDR3: TGTGCCATACCACGGGACAGGCCGTTCACCGGGGAGCTGTTTTTT.

This rearrangement joins TRBV2 to TRBJ2-3, with D unresolved. CDR3 length equals 13 residues. V gave up 4 bases and J gave up 3 bases, with 8 bases separating them. Per the germline V gene, CDR1 is SNHLY and CDR2 is FYNNEI. The CDR3 is CASSVGMTDTQYF. CDR3 DNA sequence: TGTGCCAGCAGTGTGGGGATGACAGATACGCAGTATTTT. Based on the CDR3 plus reference TRBV2 and TRBJ2-3, the full variable domain is EPEVTQTPSHQVTQMGQEVILRCVPISNHLYFYWYRQILGQKVEFLVSFYNNEISEKSEIFDDQFSVERPDGSNFTLKIRSTKLEDSAMYFCASSVGMTDTQYFGPGTRLTVL.

Points on this clone: The sample contains more than one DNA sequence encoding this CDR3. The chain links TRBV5-1 to TRBJ2-5; maybe TRBD1 (6 bases). This CDR3 has 14 amino acids. Germline assignment: CDR1 SGHRS and CDR2 YFSETQ. The V and J ends lost 1 base and 0 bases respectively, with 7 bases between them. CDR3 DNA sequence: TGCGCCAGCAGCTTGCAGGGGAACCAAGAGACCCAGTACTTC. Its translation is CASSLQGNQETQYF.

The chain carries TRBV7-2 and TRBJ1-1; no clear D. Looked up from germline, CDR1 is SGHTA and CDR2 is FQGNSA. The CDR3 runs 12 residues. Trimming cost V 3 bases and J 4 bases, with 6 bases left between them. CDR3 nucleotide sequence: TGTGCCAGCAGCTTTTTTGCCACTGAAGCTTTCTTT. As protein: CASSFFATEAFF.

The V call is TRBV6-5, the J call TRBJ2-3; the D is unclear. The CDR3 is 14 amino acids. V lost 3 bases to trimming and J lost 1 base, with 8 bases between them. Germline V gene lookup returns CDR1 MNHEY and CDR2 SVGAGI. The CDR3, as DNA: TGTGCCAGCAGTTATAGGGCGGGCACAGATACGCAGTATTTT. Translated, it gives CASSYRAGTDTQYF.

The chain employs TRBV5-4 and TRBJ1-1; D unclear. CDR3 length: 15 amino acids. V lost 0 bases, J lost 0 bases, and 9 bases lay in between. From germline, CDR1 is SGHNT and CDR2 YYREEE (reference sequence). This CDR3 reads CASSLVMGMNTEAFF. The CDR3 DNA follows: TGTGCCAGCAGCTTGGTTATGGGGATGAACACTGAAGCTTTCTTT.

The rearrangement joins TRBV7-6 to TRBJ2-5; 7 bases align to TRBD1. The V gene end was trimmed by 1 base and the J gene end by 5 bases; junction bases not matched to a gene: 7. CDR1 is SGHVS, CDR2 FNYEAQ, per germline. This CDR3 region has 15 residues. CDR3 sequence reads: CASSLGTGISETQYF. CDR3 DNA sequence: TGTGCCAGCAGCTTAGGGACAGGAATTTCGGAGACCCAGTACTTC.

The chain recombines TRBV14 with TRBJ2-1; D possibly matches TRBD1 or TRBD2 (5 bases each). Germline V gene sequence: CDR1 SGHDN, CDR2 FVKESK. Trimming pared 2 bases from V and 0 bases from J, leaving 14 bases between. The CDR3 has 17 amino acids. As DNA, the CDR3 is TGTGCCAGCAGCCAAATCCGGGGCTCTGGCTCCTACAATGAGCAGTTCTTC. Translation gives CASSQIRGSGSYNEQFF.

V gene TRBV20-1 combines with J gene TRBJ2-3; D is uncertain. The CDR3 spans 11 residues. Trimming cost V 3 bases and J 4 bases, with 5 bases left between them. The V gene's germline CDR1 is DFQATT and CDR2 SNEGSKA (reference sequence). In nucleotides, the CDR3 is TGCAGTGCTAGTATACCAGATACGCAGTATTTT. It yields the protein CSASIPDTQYF.

The V and J genes are TRBV19 and TRBJ1-1; no firm D call. V lost 3 bases and J 1 base, leaving 9 bases between the germline ends. The germline CDR1 and CDR2 sequences are LNHDA and SQIVND (reference sequence). The CDR3 length is 14 residues. The CDR3 DNA follows: TGTGCCAGTAGTATCTTCGAGGGGAACACTGAAGCTTTCTTT. This gives the protein CASSIFEGNTEAFF.

Remarks on this clone: This CDR3 is also generated by other DNA sequences in the sample. This sequence joins TRBV6-1 and TRBJ1-5; possibly TRBD1 for D (5 bases). Looked up from germline, CDR1 is MNHNS and CDR2 is SASEGT. The CDR3 length is 13 residues. Trimming took off 6 bases at V and 3 bases at J, with 9 bases between the two ends. CDR3 sequence: CASRGTYNQPQHF. The DNA of the CDR3 is TGTGCCAGCAGAGGGACCTACAATCAGCCCCAGCATTTT.

The chain couples TRBV4-1 to TRBJ2-7; 12 bases map to TRBD2. The J segment lost 7 bases and the V segment lost 9 bases, leaving 4 bases of the junction unmatched. Germline values: CDR1 MGHRA, CDR2 YSYEKL. The CDR3 is 12 residues long. This chain's CDR3 is CARTSGSWEQYF. In nucleotides, the CDR3 is TGCGCCAGGACTAGCGGGAGTTGGGAGCAGTACTTC.

This clone was found once. The V gene is TRBV6-6, the J gene TRBJ2-1, with D hard to call. CDR3 length: 15 residues. In germline, CDR1 is MNHNY, CDR2 SVGAGI (reference sequence). V lost 0 bases, J lost 9 bases, and 15 bases lay in between. The CDR3, as DNA: TGTGCCAGCAGTTACTCCACGGGCCCCGCGGCTGAGCAGTTCTTC. Its protein is CASSYSTGPAAEQFF.

The gene calls are TRBV6-5 and TRBJ2-7; possibly TRBD1 for D (6 bases). V lost 5 bases, J lost 1 base, and 12 bases lay in between. The CDR3 spans 14 residues. Germline V gene lookup returns CDR1 MNHEY and CDR2 SVGAGI. The CDR3 sequence: CASSPRQASYEQYF. The DNA of the CDR3 is TGTGCCAGCAGTCCCAGACAGGCTTCCTACGAGCAGTACTTC.

Only one count was recorded for this clone. The chain carries TRBV18 and TRBJ2-7; 7 bases map to TRBD1. CDR1 is KGHSH and CDR2 is LQKENI in the germline V gene. The V gene end was trimmed by 2 bases and the J gene end by 7 bases; junction bases not matched to a gene: 14. The CDR3 contains 16 residues. This chain's CDR3 is CASSPRGTVEGAEQYF. As DNA, the CDR3 is TGTGCCAGCTCACCAAGGGGGACAGTCGAAGGTGCTGAGCAGTACTTC.